This TCR beta chain derives from a study of Graves' ophthalmopathy and Graves' hyperthyroidism listed by TCRdb under 2018. The study in broad terms: Peripheral blood samples were taken at the time of initial diagnosis, before any treatment was given. The study used signatures of the TCR beta repertoire to tell Graves' ophthalmopathy apart from Graves' hyperthyroidism and to predict which patients would progress to ophthalmopathy. In total, around 140 blood samples were TCR-sequenced: approximately 40 ophthalmopathy, some 75 hyperthyroidism and approximately 17 hyperthyroidism-to-ophthalmopathy patients. A discovery set of 100 patients (around 45 ophthalmopathy, under 65 stable hyperthyroidism) was enrolled to explore V-J signatures distinguishing ophthalmopathy from hyperthyroidism. An independent validation cohort comprised roughly 20 hyperthyroidism patients and roughly 15 patients who later progressed from hyperthyroidism to ophthalmopathy. T-cell repertoires of thyroid tissue and blood were compared in six hyperthyroidism patients. Following sampling, methimazole starting at 30 mg daily was administered to hyperthyroidism patients, and high-dose intravenous methylprednisolone was administered to ophthalmopathy patients.

V and J are truncated by 5 bases and 0 bases respectively, leaving an intervening sequence of 10 bases. The CDR3 numbers 13 residues from cysteine through phenylalanine. CDR3 DNA only is kept here, 39 bases in frame from base 1. The germline V gene (reference sequence) gives CDR1 as DFQATT and CDR2 as SNEGSKA. TCR beta CDR3 regions were amplified from RNA transcripts for repertoire sequencing. The first round was an RT-PCR using HTBI primers with the Qiagen OneStep RT-PCR kit, and this first round was followed by a second-round multiplex PCR, then size selection and purification. The libraries underwent paired-end sequencing with 100 bp reads on an Illumina HiSeq2000. Per the authors' processing: SOAPnuke was used for read processing, and reads with adapters, uncalled bases, a mean Phred below 15, or no exact constant-primer or identifier match were discarded. COPE v1.2.5 was used to merge high-quality paired reads. Clonotypes were defined as unique nucleotide sequences and were aligned to IMGT TRB V, D and J references using MiTCR v1.1. The analysis was limited to V-J combinations with a frequency above 0.0001, which together covered roughly 99% of the repertoires. A TCR clonal expansion and chaos score per V-J combination was defined as the ratio of F50 clonal expansion to chaos observed in the TCRdist matrix. Welch's t-statistics and random forest were used to narrow the features down to around 12 V-J combinations, which were then fed into a naive Bayes classifier. Thyroid-blood repertoire similarity was quantified with the Morisita-Horn index. In-frame beta chains were kept once TCRdb had trimmed the public reads at Q25 with fastp and called clones with MiXCR. Each entry is one CDR3 protein sequence, shown with its most common DNA and genes. The V and J calls and clone size are TCRdb's, not the authors'. This sample lists about 740,000 distinct CDR3 sequences; about 44% were detected once. 44% of the sample rests with the top ten.

Concerning this clonotype itself: The clone's antigen remains unknown. Base-call qualities are not available, and no considerably larger clone is one nucleotide away.

What the study reported, not specific to this receptor: In validation, the model predicted ophthalmopathy progression with more than 55% sensitivity and roughly 72% specificity; some 13 predicted patients were CT-confirmed with GO in a median of about 7.1 months. Most expanded thyroid clonotypes with frequency above 0.001 were also detected in blood, suggesting blood repertoires may reflect the thyroid immune response. No statistical method was used to set the sample size in advance, and the investigators knew which group each participant was assigned to. The 13-signature model separated ophthalmopathy from stable hyperthyroidism with roughly 90% sensitivity and 81% to 82% specificity in cross-validation, and 80%/75% in the test set.

Patients with ophthalmopathy had moderately to severely active disease, with a Clinical Activity Score of 3 or more, a NOSPECS grade of 4 or more, and a disease duration of less than 3 months. Anyone with other autoimmune diseases, uncontrolled infections, pregnancy or lactation was excluded from the study. Diagnosis relied on clinical symptoms, serum thyroxine, TRAb, thyroid ultrasound and orbital computed tomography. PBMCs were isolated from about 10 ml of fresh peripheral blood by Ficoll-Paque density gradient centrifugation. Total RNA was extracted using Trizol reagent, and RNA quality was checked on an Agilent 2100 Bioanalyzer.

This chain is built from TRBV20-1 and TRBJ1-1; the D gene is perhaps TRBD1, on 5 matching bases. The sequencing input was peripheral blood. The sequence came from an adult man with Graves' ophthalmopathy. The CDR3 sequence is CSAPGLLNTEAFF. The base sequence is TGCAGTGCTCCGGGACTCCTGAACACTGAAGCTTTCTTT.